Each of the 12 T cell receptor beta chains below was sequenced from the same sample in a study of CD8+CD57+ T cells in acquired aplastic anemia. Profiling of TCR beta VDJ combinations and CDR3 sequences used genomic DNA as template. Each CDR3 protein gets one entry after TCRdb re-called the reads with MiXCR. The sample records about 270,000 distinct CDR3 sequences, 50% to 70% being singletons. Material for sequencing was sorted CD4+, CD8+, or CD8+CD57+ T cells (not recorded which) from PBMCs. Receptors were obtained from a human donor with severe aplastic anemia or a healthy control (not recorded which).

The chain has TRBV5-1 and TRBJ2-3; 14 positions match TRBD2. V lost 5 bases to trimming and J lost 2 bases; unmatched junction nucleotides: 10. The length of the CDR3 is 18 residues. Germline V lookup: CDR1 SGHRS, CDR2 YFSETQ. This CDR3 is CASSRGLAGGRPTDTQYF. In DNA, the CDR3 is TGCGCCAGCAGTCGCGGACTAGCGGGGGGCCGTCCCACAGATACGCAGTATTTT.

This clonotype was detected only a few times. The rearrangement joins TRBV29-1 to TRBJ2-5; 10 nucleotides align to TRBD1. Germline-derived CDR1 and CDR2 are SQVTM and ANQGSEA. This CDR3 has 14 amino acids. V gave up 3 bases and J gave up 3 bases; unmatched junction bases: 4. CDR3 DNA sequence: TGCAGCGTTGACCGACAGGGGGCCGAAGAGACCCAGTACTTC. Its protein is CSVDRQGAEETQYF.

For the CDR3, the DNA is TGTGCCAGCAGTATCGATCTCGCTCTCGAGCAGTACTTC. It encodes CASSIDLALEQYF. The chain uses TRBV12-3 or TRBV12-4 and TRBJ2-7, with D unclear. V was trimmed by 5 bases and J by 6 bases, leaving 14 bases between them. CDR3 length: 13 residues.

About this clonotype: A single base separates this from a much larger clone, so it may be a read error. This likely comes from a read error, as the CDR3 has no conserved phenylalanine or tryptophan at its end. This sequence joins TRBV7-2 and TRBJ2-5; D possibly corresponds to TRBD2 (6 bases). The germline V and J ends were trimmed by 11 bases and 4 bases, with 20 bases remaining between them. This CDR3 is built from 14 residues. Germline CDR1 is SGHTA and CDR2 is FQGNSA. The CDR3 here is CAWSSASVVETQYL. CDR3 sequence (DNA): TGTGCCTGGAGCTCTGCTAGCGTCGTAGAGACCCAGTACCTC.

The chain recombines TRBV5-4 with TRBJ2-7; maybe TRBD1 (6 bases). CDR1 is SGHNT, CDR2 YYREEE, per germline (reference sequence). CDR3 length equals 13 residues. V lost 5 bases and J 5 bases, leaving 14 bases between the germline ends. CDR3 bases: TGTGCCAGCAGATCCCTGGGGGCTAACGAGCAGTACTTC. The encoded protein is CASRSLGANEQYF.

This sequence joins TRBV29-1 and TRBJ2-7, with a tentative D call TRBD2 (5 bases). Looked up from germline, CDR1 is SQVTM and CDR2 is ANQGSEA. Trimming removed 3 bases from V and 3 bases from J, with 9 bases in between. The CDR3 runs to 12 residues. This CDR3 is CSVDGEGYEQYF. The CDR3 nucleotides are TGCAGCGTTGACGGAGAGGGCTACGAGCAGTACTTC.

The genes are TRBV25-1 and TRBJ2-7; D gene uncertain. V was trimmed by 0 bases and J by 5 bases, leaving 20 bases between them. The CDR3 is made up of 17 amino acids. Germline V gene lookup returns CDR1 MGHDK and CDR2 SYGVNS. For the CDR3, the DNA is TGTGCCAGCAGTGAATACGGGCGCGGCCCAAGAGGCGACGAGCAGTACTTC. The encoded protein is CASSEYGRGPRGDEQYF.

The V gene is TRBV9, the J gene TRBJ1-1; D is unresolved. The CDR3 is 14 amino acids. The germline gives CDR1 SGDLS, CDR2 YYNGEE. V lost 4 bases and J 4 bases, leaving 14 bases between the germline ends. The DNA of the CDR3 is TGTGCCAGCAGCTACCGGGAGTCGAGCACTGAAGCTTTCTTT. Residues: CASSYRESSTEAFF.

The table lists this clonotype with many counts. V is TRBV7-3 and J is TRBJ2-1, with 8 bases matching TRBD1. This CDR3 has 15 amino acids. J lost 2 bases, V lost 4 bases, and 4 bases had no gene match. CDR1 SGHTA and CDR2 FQGTGA come from the germline V gene. The CDR3 coding sequence is TGTGCCAGCAGCTACGACAGGGGCACCTACAATGAGCAGTTCTTC. This codes for CASSYDRGTYNEQFF.

The chain joins TRBV7-9 to TRBJ2-2; 7 bases agree with TRBD2. Looked up from germline, CDR1 is SEHNR and CDR2 is FQNEAQ (reference sequence). J gave up 7 bases and V 7 bases, and 9 bases lay outside the gene matches. The CDR3 has 14 residues. The CDR3 region has the DNA TGTGCCAGCACGCGCGCGGGAGTTGACGGGGAGCTGTTTTTT. Translation: CASTRAGVDGELFF.

The V and J genes are TRBV2 and TRBJ1-2, with D possibly being TRBD1 (5 bases). The length of the CDR3 is 13 residues. V was trimmed by 1 base and J by 3 bases, leaving 6 bases between them. Germline V gene data show CDR1 as SNHLY and CDR2 as FYNNEI. The CDR3 here is CASSEGRDYGYTF. The CDR3 nucleotides read TGTGCCAGCAGTGAAGGCAGGGACTATGGCTACACCTTC.

This clonotype was found a few times. The chain uses TRBV19 and TRBJ2-1, with 9 bases identical to TRBD2. CDR1 and CDR2 (germline): LNHDA, SQIVND (reference sequence). V gave up 6 bases and J gave up 8 bases; unmatched junction bases: 8. The CDR3 sequence is 14 residues long. The chain's CDR3 is CASSTGLAGDEQFF. As DNA, the CDR3 is TGTGCCAGTAGCACGGGACTAGCAGGCGATGAGCAGTTCTTC.